The TCR beta chain described here comes from a study of T cells in Graves' hyperthyroidism and ophthalmopathy (dated by TCRdb to about 2019). With respect to the entire study: Peripheral blood was sampled at the time of initial diagnosis, prior to any treatment. Thyroid tissue and blood T-cell repertoires from about six Graves' hyperthyroidism patients were also compared in the study. Prospective prediction of ophthalmopathy was tested in an independent validation cohort consisting of 18 to 20 hyperthyroidism patients and some 17 patients who later progressed to ophthalmopathy. The approximately 90 discovery patients were divided at random into training and test sets in a 7:3 ratio. According to the paper, TCR Vbeta CDR3 sequencing was carried out on over 130 peripheral blood samples, which came from about 45 ophthalmopathy, about 75 hyperthyroidism and roughly 17 progressor patients. After blood sampling, hyperthyroidism patients were treated with methimazole at a starting dose of 30 mg daily, and ophthalmopathy patients were treated with high-dose intravenous methylprednisolone. To identify TCR V-J signatures that set the groups apart, the researchers used a discovery cohort of 100 patients, made up of fewer than 50 with Graves' ophthalmopathy and about 60 with stable Graves' hyperthyroidism. Broad study findings and their caveats: Sample size was not statistically predetermined, and investigators were not blinded to group allocation. Most expanded thyroid clonotypes (frequency above 0.001) were also detected in blood, suggesting blood repertoires may reflect thyroid immune responses. A model built on a 13 V-J signature distinguished ophthalmopathy from stable hyperthyroidism, reaching around 90% sensitivity and around 81% specificity in cross-validation and 80%/75% in testing. In validation, the model predicted progression to ophthalmopathy with approximately 69% sensitivity and around 72% specificity, a median of around six months before onset.

Stable Graves' hyperthyroidism was defined as no progression to ophthalmopathy during 18 months of follow-up. Hyperthyroidism patients were aged 18 to 65 years and newly diagnosed, with disease duration of less than 2 months. Patients with uncontrolled infections, other autoimmune diseases, pregnancy or lactation were excluded. Diagnoses were based on clinical symptoms, serum thyroxine and TRAb, thyroid ultrasound and orbital computed tomography. Ficoll-Paque density gradient centrifugation was used to isolate PBMCs from 9.5 to 10 ml of fresh peripheral blood. Total RNA was extracted using Trizol reagent, and RNA quality was assessed on an Agilent 2100 Bioanalyzer. In its sample, this clonotype was seen a few times. This receptor's antigen is unknown. No quality values exist for individual bases; no much larger clone is one base distant. From the germline V gene, CDR1 is MNHEY and CDR2 is SVGAGI. The CDR3 has 14 amino acids, counting the end cysteine and phenylalanine. Solely the CDR3 DNA is kept, with 42 bases framed from the first base. The junction shows trimming of 2 bases on V and 2 bases on J, plus 10 bases between the germline ends.

TCR beta CDR3 regions were amplified from RNA transcripts. The first round of RT-PCR for the TCR CDR3 was performed with the HTBI primer set and the Qiagen OneStep RT-PCR kit. The libraries were constructed in a second round of multiplex PCR and then size-selected and purified. Libraries were sequenced paired-end with 100 bp reads on an Illumina HiSeq2000. The authors' pipeline ran thus. SOAPnuke was used to process the raw data, throwing out any read that contained adapters or uncalled bases, had a mean Phred below 15, or lacked an exact constant-primer or identifier match. COPE v1.2.5 was used to merge the high-quality paired reads, and each unique nucleotide sequence was defined as a clonotype. Clonotypes were aligned to IMGT TRBV, TRBD and TRBJ reference segments using MiTCR v1.1. Analysis was restricted to V-J combinations with a frequency above 0.0001, which covered about 99% of repertoires. The TCS score was defined as the ratio of F50 (clonal expansion) to E x V (chaos), calculated using BLOSUM62-based TCRdist between CDR3 peptides within each V-J. Welch's t-statistics and random forest reduced 450 to 600 V-J features to 13, which were used in a naive Bayes classifier (R e1071). Thyroid-blood repertoire similarity was quantified with the Morisita-Horn index. TCRdb passed the public sequencing reads through fastp at Q25 and MiXCR, retaining productive beta sequences. Rows with one shared CDR3 protein collapse into an entry with the most common genes and DNA. The authors' filters were not applied to this entry. The sample records approximately 870,000 distinct CDR3 sequences, over 35% of which are singletons. The ten largest clones add up to roughly 8.3% of the sample.

The sequence came from a man aged 18 to 29 with Graves' hyperthyroidism. Source material: blood. The chain joins TRBV6-5 to TRBJ2-7; the D gene is perhaps TRBD1, from 6 matching bases. The DNA reads TGTGCCAGCAGTTACAGGGACAAGGCCTACGAGCAGTACTTC. It translates to CASSYRDKAYEQYF.